This T cell receptor beta chain was profiled in a study of identical twins. In this sample, this clonotype turned up a few times. Its specificity is not known. cDNA carried unique molecular identifiers, and a universal primer site was added by template switching. TCRdb reprocessed the 5' RACE reads with MiXCR, giving one entry per CDR3 protein. The top ten hold 0.25% to 0.3% of the sample, which has about 1.7 million distinct CDR3 sequences, about 30% seen once. General study results and limits: Within monozygotic twins, out-of-frame TCR alpha sharing was underestimated by the models. Clonotypes of the beta chain that were abundant in cord blood carried fewer insertions (memory repertoires showed none).

This CDR3 region has 14 residues. The germline V gene encodes CDR1 MNHNS and CDR2 SASEGT. V was pared by 8 bases and J by 0 bases, with 11 bases between. Sequenced: cord blood. The chain has TRBV6-1 and TRBJ2-1; D uncertain. The clonotype was recovered from a newborn girl in good health. CDR3 loop: CASGPGFSYNEQFF. Written as DNA, the CDR3 is TGTGCCAGCGGTCCGGGCTTCTCCTACAATGAGCAGTTCTTC.